The 21 T cell receptor beta chains below come from one sample, sequenced in a study. TCRdb recomputed calls from the RT-PCR reads with MiXCR, one row per CDR3 protein. The table lists about 680,000 distinct CDR3 sequences, about 14% of them singletons. Material: memory CD4+ T cells from blood. These receptors were obtained from a female donor in good health, serving as a healthy control.

The chain joins TRBV20-1 to TRBJ2-2; the D is unclear. Germline values: CDR1 DFQATT, CDR2 SNEGSKA (reference sequence). There are 14 residues in the CDR3. V was pared by 0 bases and J by 6 bases, with 11 bases between. The CDR3 coding sequence is TGCAGTGCTAGAGAGAATGCGTTTGCCGGGGAGCTGTTTTTT. Amino acid sequence: CSARENAFAGELFF.

There are a few counts of this clonotype. The chain couples TRBV6-6 to TRBJ1-1, with 7 bases fitting TRBD1. V was clipped by 5 bases and J by 0 bases; unmatched bases: 6. The germline CDR1 and CDR2 sequences are MNHNY and SVGAGI (reference sequence). The CDR3 is 15 amino acids. CDR3 DNA sequence: TGTGCCAGCAGTCCGGGACAGACCCTGAACACTGAAGCTTTCTTT. Protein product: CASSPGQTLNTEAFF.

This clonotype appeared a few times. The rearrangement links TRBV25-1 to TRBJ2-5, with 7 bases identical to TRBD2. Germline trimming cut 0 bases from V and 4 bases from J; bases unmatched to any gene: 2. In germline, CDR1 is MGHDK, CDR2 SYGVNS. The CDR3 has 14 amino acids. The CDR3 DNA follows: TGTGCCAGCAGTGAATATTCGGGAGGAGAGACCCAGTACTTC. This codes for CASSEYSGGETQYF.

V gene TRBV5-1 combines with J gene TRBJ1-5, with D tentatively TRBD1 (5 bases). The CDR3 runs 19 residues. Germline V CDR1 and CDR2: SGHRS, YFSETQ. Trimming left V 0 bases short and J 0 bases short, with 19 bases between. The CDR3 nucleotides read TGCGCCAGCAGCTTGGGGGCGGCTAGGGGATCATATAGCAATCAGCCCCAGCATTTT. Encoded protein: CASSLGAARGSYSNQPQHF.

The chain uses TRBV7-2 and TRBJ1-1; D is unresolved. V dropped 5 bases and J dropped 3 bases, with 10 bases sitting between them. From germline, CDR1 is SGHTA and CDR2 FQGNSA. CDR3 length: 13 amino acids. CDR3 in amino acids: CASSTRRDTEAFF. CDR3 bases: TGTGCCAGCAGCACCCGGAGGGACACTGAAGCTTTCTTT.

Only a few counts were recorded for this clonotype. One junction end does not reproduce the germline sequence, and a read error may be involved. This rearrangement joins TRBV7-7 to TRBJ2-5; D remains ambiguous. Germline CDR1 reads SSHAT; CDR2 reads FNYEAQ (reference sequence). CDR3 length: 15 residues. The CDR3 sequence is CASSPTSGPPKTQYF. The CDR3 bases are TGTGCTAGCAGCCCCACGAGTGGCCCGCCAAAGACCCAGTACTTC.

This clonotype has only a few counts. The V gene is TRBV6-2 or TRBV6-3, the J gene TRBJ1-1; D is uncertain. This CDR3 has 13 residues. Trimming pared 4 bases from V and 8 bases from J, leaving 14 bases between. The germline V gene has CDR1 MNHEY and CDR2 SVGEGT. CDR3 bases: TGTGCCAGCAGTTCCGACCCCGGTGCCGAAGCTTTCTTT. This sequence encodes CASSSDPGAEAFF.

Comments on this clonotype: A read error may be the cause here, since a much bigger clone is one base away. The genes are TRBV20-1 and TRBJ2-3; 7 bases agree with TRBD2. The CDR3 is 14 residues long. The ends lost 7 bases at V and 3 bases at J; junction bases unmatched: 10. Germline V gene data show CDR1 as DFQATT and CDR2 as SNEGSKA (reference sequence). CDR3 in DNA: TGCAGTGTTAAGCGGGATTTGAGAACAGATACGCAGTATTTT. Protein: CSVKRDLRTDTQYF.

This clonotype was recorded at least ten times. One end of the junction fails to match germline, which may point to a read error. The chain recombines TRBV5-1 with TRBJ2-1, with 13 nucleotides matching TRBD2. The V gene's germline CDR1 is SGHRS and CDR2 YFSETQ. This CDR3 is 15 amino acids long. CDR3 in DNA: TGTGCCAGCAGCCCACTAGCGGGGGGGTACAATGAGCAGTTCTTC. This sequence encodes CASSPLAGGYNEQFF.

This clonotype was detected many times. One end of the junction varies from germline; a read error may be responsible. J is TRBJ2-1 and V is TRBV5-1; possible D gene TRBD1, 6 bases. CDR3 length: 13 residues. Germline values: CDR1 SGHRS, CDR2 YFSETQ. CDR3 DNA: TGCGCCAGCAGCTTGGAGGGGGAGACCCCAGGTAACTTC. Protein: CASSLEGETPGNF.

The genes are TRBV11-3 and TRBJ2-2; D is unresolved. Looked up from germline, CDR1 is SGHNT and CDR2 is YENEEA. This CDR3 contains 13 residues. Trimming took off 11 bases at V and 6 bases at J, with 16 bases between the two ends. The CDR3 is CASSRGSPGELFF. The CDR3 bases are TGTGCCTCCTCGAGAGGATCTCCCGGGGAGCTGTTTTTT.

This clonotype was counted only a few times. V is TRBV20-1 and J is TRBJ1-2; D uncertain. This CDR3 has 13 amino acids. In germline, CDR1 is DFQATT, CDR2 SNEGSKA (reference sequence). V dropped 1 base and J dropped 2 bases, with 8 bases sitting between them. In DNA, the CDR3 is TGCAGTGCTAGAGGCGGGGAAAACTATGGCTACACCTTC. This encodes CSARGGENYGYTF.

This clonotype was seen only a few times. The chain carries TRBV6-6 and TRBJ2-1; maybe TRBD1 (6 bases). The CDR3 runs to 11 residues. Deletions cut 5 bases from V and 12 bases from J, with 11 bases between. Germline lookup yields CDR1 MNHNY and CDR2 SVGAGI (reference sequence). In DNA, the CDR3 is TGTGCCAGCAGTGAAACAGGGATGCAGTTCTTC. Translated, it gives CASSETGMQFF.

The chain links TRBV4-1 to TRBJ1-1; maybe TRBD1 (5 bases). CDR3 length: 16 residues. Looked up from germline, CDR1 is MGHRA and CDR2 is YSYEKL. Trimming took off 4 bases at V and 1 base at J, with 16 bases between the two ends. CDR3: CASSPHEDRQNTEAFF. The CDR3, as DNA: TGCGCCAGCAGCCCACATGAAGACAGACAGAACACTGAAGCTTTCTTT.

This clonotype occurred a few times. The V call is TRBV6-1, the J call TRBJ1-2; the match to TRBD1 covers 7 bases. Germline V gene data show CDR1 as MNHNS and CDR2 as SASEGT. The CDR3 loop spans 18 amino acids. Trimming at V came to 4 bases and at J to 8 bases, leaving 22 bases not matched to a gene. The CDR3 coding sequence is TGTGCCAGCAGTGGCGACAGGGTTGTTTTGTCGACGTTTTACGGCTACACCTTC. Translation: CASSGDRVVLSTFYGYTF.

V usage is TRBV10-2 and J usage is TRBJ1-2, with a possible D match to TRBD1 (6 bases). The CDR3 totals 14 residues. With 4 bases removed from V and 4 bases from J, the gap between germline ends came to 13 bases. Per germline, CDR1 WSHSY and CDR2 SAAADI. The chain's CDR3 is CASSASTDSYGYTF. CDR3 coding DNA: TGCGCCAGCAGTGCATCCACGGACAGCTATGGCTACACCTTC.

This clonotype was seen ten or more times. The gene calls are TRBV5-1 and TRBJ1-1; tentative D call: TRBD1 (6 bases). The CDR3 totals 14 residues. The germline CDR1 and CDR2 sequences are SGHRS and YFSETQ. The ends were cut back, 4 bases at V and 3 bases at J, with 13 bases in the middle. The CDR3 is CASSMKPGDTEAFF. CDR3 in DNA: TGCGCCAGCAGCATGAAACCAGGGGACACTGAAGCTTTCTTT.

This clonotype was counted many times. The CDR3 DNA sequence: TGTGCCAGCACGACCGCTTCGGGGACCTATAATTCACCCCTCCACTTT. Protein: CASTTASGTYNSPLHF. This chain links TRBV6-2 or TRBV6-3 with TRBJ1-6; D not certain. The V and J ends lost 7 bases and 2 bases respectively, with 15 bases between them. This CDR3 has 16 residues. Germline values: CDR1 MNHEY, CDR2 SVGEGT.

This clonotype has a handful of counts. The genes are TRBV9 and TRBJ2-5; D is ambiguous. The CDR3 loop spans 14 amino acids. The germline V gene has CDR1 SGDLS and CDR2 YYNGEE. The V gene lost 1 base and the J gene lost 1 base, with 8 bases spanning the gap. In nucleotides, the CDR3 is TGTGCCAGCAGCGTAACCGGTAGCCAAGAGACCCAGTACTTC. Translation: CASSVTGSQETQYF.

The rearrangement uses TRBV28 and TRBJ2-3, with 9 bases fitting TRBD1. The length of the CDR3 is 15 residues. V gave up 5 bases and J gave up 5 bases; unmatched junction bases: 8. The germline V gene has CDR1 MDHEN and CDR2 SYDVKM. CDR3 in amino acids: CASSPGTGSIDTQYF. For the CDR3, the DNA is TGTGCCAGCAGTCCCGGGACAGGGAGTATAGATACGCAGTATTTT.

This clonotype was seen repeatedly, ten times or more. The chain joins TRBV10-3 to TRBJ2-3; TRBD2 matches at 9 bases. The CDR3 covers 16 residues. Germline V gives CDR1 ENHRY, CDR2 SYGVKD. The V and J ends lost 6 bases and 1 base, in that order; junction bases with no gene match: 8. CDR3 residues: CAIRDLAGSGTDTQYF. In DNA, the CDR3 is TGTGCCATCAGGGATCTAGCGGGGTCTGGCACAGATACGCAGTATTTT.